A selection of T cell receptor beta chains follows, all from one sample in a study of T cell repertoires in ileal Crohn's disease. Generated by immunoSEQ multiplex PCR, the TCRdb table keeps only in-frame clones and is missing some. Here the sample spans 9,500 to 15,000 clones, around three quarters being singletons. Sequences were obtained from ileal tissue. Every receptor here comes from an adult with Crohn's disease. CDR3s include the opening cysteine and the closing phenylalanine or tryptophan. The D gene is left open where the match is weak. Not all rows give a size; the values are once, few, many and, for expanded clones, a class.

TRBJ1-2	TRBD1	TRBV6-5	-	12	CASSHGGGGYTF	TGTGCCAGCAGTCACGGAGGGGGCGGCTACACCTTC
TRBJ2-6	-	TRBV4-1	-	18	CASSLEPQGGSGANVLTF	TGCGCCAGCAGCCTCGAACCTCAGGGGGGTTCTGGGGCCAACGTCCTGACTTTC
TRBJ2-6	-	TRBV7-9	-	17	CASSLGPPLSGANVLTF	TGTGCCAGCAGCTTAGGGCCTCCTTTATCTGGGGCCAACGTCCTGACTTTC
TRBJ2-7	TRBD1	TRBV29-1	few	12	CSGGQGAGEQYF	TGCAGCGGTGGACAGGGGGCCGGCGAGCAGTACTTC
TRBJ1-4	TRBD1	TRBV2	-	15	CASRLRDRGNEKLFF	TGTGCCAGCAGGCTCCGGGACAGGGGGAATGAAAAACTGTTTTTT
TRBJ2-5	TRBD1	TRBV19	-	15	CASKRGQGPQETQYF	TGTGCCAGTAAGCGTGGACAGGGCCCCCAAGAGACCCAGTACTTC
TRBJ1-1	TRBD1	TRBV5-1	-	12	CASSPGTGEAFF	TGCGCCAGCAGCCCGGGGACAGGGGAGGCTTTCTTT
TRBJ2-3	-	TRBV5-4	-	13	CASSPPSTDTQYF	TGTGCCAGCAGCCCTCCTAGCACAGATACGCAGTATTTT
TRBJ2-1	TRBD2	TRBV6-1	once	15	CASSEGLAGGREQFF	TGTGCCAGCAGTGAAGGACTAGCGGGGGGGCGTGAGCAGTTCTTC
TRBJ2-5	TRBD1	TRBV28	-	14	CASLTGVSGETQYF	TGTGCCAGCCTCACAGGGGTATCGGGAGAGACCCAGTACTTC
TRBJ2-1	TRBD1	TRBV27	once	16	CASSLLRDRGLFEQFF	TGTGCCAGCAGTTTACTCCGGGACAGGGGGCTTTTTGAGCAGTTCTTC
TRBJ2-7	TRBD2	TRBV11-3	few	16	CASSSGSSGRAHEQYF	TGTGCCAGCAGCTCCGGATCGAGCGGGAGGGCCCACGAGCAGTACTTC
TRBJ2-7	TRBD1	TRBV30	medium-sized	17	CAWRPPGQGGYSYEQYF	TGTGCCTGGAGGCCCCCGGGACAGGGGGGATACTCCTACGAGCAGTACTTC
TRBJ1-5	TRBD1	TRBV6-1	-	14	CASSEGTGNQPQHF	TGTGCCAGCAGTGAAGGGACAGGGAATCAGCCCCAGCATTTT
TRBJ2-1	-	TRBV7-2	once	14	CASSLGPGNNEQFF	TGTGCCAGCAGCTTAGGTCCAGGGAACAATGAGCAGTTCTTC
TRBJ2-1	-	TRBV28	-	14	CASRPPGVYNEQFF	TGTGCCAGCAGACCCCCCGGAGTTTACAATGAGCAGTTCTTC
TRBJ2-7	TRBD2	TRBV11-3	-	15	CASSPGGDWGYEQYF	TGTGCCAGCAGCCCCGGGGGGGACTGGGGTTACGAGCAGTACTTC
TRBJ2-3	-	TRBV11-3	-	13	CASSFRQEDTQYF	TGTGCCAGCAGCTTTAGACAAGAGGATACGCAGTATTTT
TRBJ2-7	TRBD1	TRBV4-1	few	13	CASSRGQGGEQYF	TGCGCCAGCAGCCGGGGACAGGGCGGCGAGCAGTACTTC
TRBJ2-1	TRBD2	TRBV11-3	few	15	CASIHRGTSSNEQFF	TGTGCCAGCATCCATAGGGGGACTAGTTCCAATGAGCAGTTCTTC
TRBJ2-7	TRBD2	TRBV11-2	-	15	CASSRTSGGSYEQYF	TGTGCCAGCAGCCGGACTAGCGGGGGATCCTACGAGCAGTACTTC
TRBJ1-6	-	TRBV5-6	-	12	CASSPAGSPLHF	TGTGCCAGCAGCCCAGCGGGTTCACCCCTCCACTTT
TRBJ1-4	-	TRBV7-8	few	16	CASRKNALGASEKLFF	TGTGCCAGCAGAAAAAATGCTTTGGGGGCGAGTGAAAAACTGTTTTTT
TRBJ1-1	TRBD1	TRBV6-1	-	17	CASSETRSGGANTEAFF	TGTGCCAGCAGTGAAACCCGATCAGGGGGCGCGAACACTGAAGCTTTCTTT
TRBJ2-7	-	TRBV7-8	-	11	CASSPNYEQYF	TGTGCCAGCAGCCCTAACTACGAGCAGTACTTC
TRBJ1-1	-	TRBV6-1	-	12	CASSPGAPEAFF	TGTGCCAGCAGTCCAGGGGCCCCCGAAGCTTTCTTT
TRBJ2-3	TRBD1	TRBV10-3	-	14	CAIRKGQGTDTQYF	TGTGCCATCAGGAAGGGACAGGGCACAGATACGCAGTATTTT
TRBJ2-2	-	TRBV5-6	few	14	CASTLIRRAGELFF	TGTGCCAGCACTCTGATACGGAGGGCCGGGGAGCTGTTTTTT
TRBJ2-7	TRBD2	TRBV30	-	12	CAWGLADYEQYF	TGTGCCTGGGGACTAGCGGACTACGAGCAGTACTTC
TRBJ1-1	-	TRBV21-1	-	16	CASSRKRGRLNTEAFF	TGTGCCAGCAGCCGAAAGCGGGGACGGCTGAACACTGAAGCTTTCTTT
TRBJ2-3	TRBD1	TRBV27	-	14	CASSPGTGVDTQYF	TGTGCCAGCAGTCCCGGGACAGGGGTAGATACGCAGTATTTT
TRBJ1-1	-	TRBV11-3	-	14	CASSFMSLNTEAFF	TGTGCCAGCAGCTTTATGAGTCTGAACACTGAAGCTTTCTTT
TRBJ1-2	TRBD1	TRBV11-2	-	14	CASSQDRGGYGYTF	TGTGCCAGCAGCCAGGACAGGGGTGGCTATGGCTACACCTTC
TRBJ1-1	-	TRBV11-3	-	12	CASSQMNTEAFF	TGTGCCAGCAGCCAAATGAACACTGAAGCTTTCTTT
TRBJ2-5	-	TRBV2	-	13	CAGGLRAQETQYF	TGTGCTGGGGGGTTGAGGGCCCAAGAGACCCAGTACTTC
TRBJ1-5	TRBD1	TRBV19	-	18	CASATRREGGQGNQPQHF	TGTGCCAGCGCGACCCGGAGGGAAGGGGGCCAGGGGAATCAGCCCCAGCATTTT
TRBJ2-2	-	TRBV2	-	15	CASSEAGASTGELFF	TGTGCCAGCAGTGAAGCGGGAGCGAGCACCGGGGAGCTGTTTTTT
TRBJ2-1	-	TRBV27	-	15	CASRNRDLKDNEQFF	TGTGCCAGCAGGAACCGGGATCTGAAGGACAATGAGCAGTTCTTC
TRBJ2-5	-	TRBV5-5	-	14	CASSLKGLGETQYF	TGTGCCAGCAGCTTAAAGGGGCTAGGGGAGACCCAGTACTTC
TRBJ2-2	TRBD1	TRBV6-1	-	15	CASSEGTGDTGELFF	TGTGCCAGCAGTGAAGGGACAGGGGACACCGGGGAGCTGTTTTTT
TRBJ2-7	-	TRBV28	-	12	CASNLRGFEQYF	TGTGCCAGCAACCTCAGGGGTTTCGAGCAGTACTTC
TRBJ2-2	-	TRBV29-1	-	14	CSARSHTNTGELFF	TGCAGCGCGCGGAGTCATACGAACACCGGGGAGCTGTTTTTT
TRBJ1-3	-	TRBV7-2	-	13	CASSLGLRDTIYF	TGTGCCAGCAGCTTAGGTCTCAGGGACACCATATATTTT
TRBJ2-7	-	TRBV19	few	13	CASRGARGLEQYF	TGTGCCAGTAGGGGGGCGAGGGGTCTCGAGCAGTACTTC
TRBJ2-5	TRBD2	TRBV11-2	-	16	CASSLGLAGGQETQYF	TGTGCCAGCAGCTTGGGACTAGCGGGGGGCCAAGAGACCCAGTACTTC
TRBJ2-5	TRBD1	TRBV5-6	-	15	CASSLRQGQQETQYF	TGTGCCAGCAGCCTGAGACAGGGGCAGCAAGAGACCCAGTACTTC
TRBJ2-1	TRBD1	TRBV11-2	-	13	CASRRDRANEQFF	TGTGCCAGCAGGCGTGACAGGGCGAATGAGCAGTTCTTC
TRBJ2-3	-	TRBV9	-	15	CARVISWGSTDTQYF	TGTGCCAGAGTTATCTCCTGGGGCAGCACAGATACGCAGTATTTT
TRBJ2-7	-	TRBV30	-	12	CAWGQGSYEQYF	TGTGCCTGGGGTCAGGGGTCTTACGAGCAGTACTTC
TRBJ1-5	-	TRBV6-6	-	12	CASSSGNQPQHF	TGTGCCAGCAGTTCGGGGAATCAGCCCCAGCATTTT
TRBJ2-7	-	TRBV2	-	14	CASKVIQGSYEQYF	TGTGCCAGCAAGGTAATACAGGGTTCCTACGAGCAGTACTTC